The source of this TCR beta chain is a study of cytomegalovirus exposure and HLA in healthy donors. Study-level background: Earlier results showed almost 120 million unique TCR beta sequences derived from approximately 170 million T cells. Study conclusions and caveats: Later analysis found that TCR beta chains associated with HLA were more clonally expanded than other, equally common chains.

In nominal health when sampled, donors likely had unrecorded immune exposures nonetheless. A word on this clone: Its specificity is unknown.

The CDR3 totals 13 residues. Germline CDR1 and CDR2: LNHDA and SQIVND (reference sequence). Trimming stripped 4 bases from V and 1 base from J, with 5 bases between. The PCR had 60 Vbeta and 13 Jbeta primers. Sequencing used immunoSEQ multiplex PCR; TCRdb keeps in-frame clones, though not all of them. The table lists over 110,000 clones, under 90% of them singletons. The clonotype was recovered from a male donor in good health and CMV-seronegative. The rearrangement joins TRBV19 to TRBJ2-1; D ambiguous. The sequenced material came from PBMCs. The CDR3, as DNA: TGTGCCAGTAGTAGACTTTCCTACAATGAGCAGTTCTTC. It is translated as CASSRLSYNEQFF.